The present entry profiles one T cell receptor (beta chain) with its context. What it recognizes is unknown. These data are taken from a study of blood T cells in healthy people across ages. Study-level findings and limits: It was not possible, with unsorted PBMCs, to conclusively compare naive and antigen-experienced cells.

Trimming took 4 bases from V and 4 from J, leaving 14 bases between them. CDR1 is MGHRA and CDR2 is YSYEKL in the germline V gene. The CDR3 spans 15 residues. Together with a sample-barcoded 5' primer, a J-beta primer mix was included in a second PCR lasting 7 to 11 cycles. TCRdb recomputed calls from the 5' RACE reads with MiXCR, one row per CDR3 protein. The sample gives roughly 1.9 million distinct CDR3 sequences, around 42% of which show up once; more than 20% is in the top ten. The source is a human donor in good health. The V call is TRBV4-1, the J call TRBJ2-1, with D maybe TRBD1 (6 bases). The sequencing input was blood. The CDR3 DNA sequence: TGCGCCAGCAGCCGGATTAGAGGGGGTTACAATGAGCAGTTCTTC. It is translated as CASSRIRGGYNEQFF.